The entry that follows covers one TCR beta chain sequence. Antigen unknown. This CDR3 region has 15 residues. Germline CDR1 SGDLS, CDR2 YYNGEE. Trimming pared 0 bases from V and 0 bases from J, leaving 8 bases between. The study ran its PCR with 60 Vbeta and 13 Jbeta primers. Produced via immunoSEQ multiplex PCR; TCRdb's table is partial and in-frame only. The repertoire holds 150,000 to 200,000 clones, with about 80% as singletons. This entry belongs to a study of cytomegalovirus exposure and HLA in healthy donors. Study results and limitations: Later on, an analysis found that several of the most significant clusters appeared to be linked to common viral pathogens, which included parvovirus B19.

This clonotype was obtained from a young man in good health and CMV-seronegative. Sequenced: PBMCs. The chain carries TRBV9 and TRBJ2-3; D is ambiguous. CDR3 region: CASSVEALSTDTQYF. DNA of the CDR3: TGTGCCAGCAGCGTAGAAGCCCTAAGCACAGATACGCAGTATTTT.